These 2 T cell receptor beta chains came from one sample sequenced in a study of blood T cell repertoires in COVID-19. TCRdb's table, derived via immunoSEQ multiplex PCR, lists solely in-frame clones and lacks some. The sample includes around 210,000 clones, 85% of them seen just once. The source material was peripheral blood. The receptor set was obtained from a man aged 50-60 years with COVID-19, enrolled during active disease.

The V call is TRBV7-6, the J call TRBJ2-5; 9 nucleotides agree with TRBD2. The V and J ends lost 2 bases and 2 bases, in that order; junction bases with no gene match: 3. This CDR3 region has 15 residues. Germline CDR1 reads SGHVS; CDR2 reads FNYEAQ. For the CDR3, the DNA is TGTGCCAGCAGCTTATCTAGCGGGGTTCAAGAGACCCAGTACTTC. Translating gives CASSLSSGVQETQYF.

The chain joins TRBV18 to TRBJ1-3, with D possibly matching TRBD1 (6 bases). Trimming shortened V by 5 bases and J by 0 bases, and 11 bases separated the two germline ends. CDR3 length equals 15 residues. In germline, CDR1 is KGHSH, CDR2 LQKENI. The CDR3 reads CASSKGTTSGNTIYF. Here the CDR3 DNA reads TGTGCCAGCTCAAAAGGGACAACCTCTGGAAACACCATATATTTT. Together with reference TRBV18 and TRBJ1-3, the CDR3 gives the full variable domain: NAGVMQNPRHLVRRRGQEARLRCSPMKGHSHVYWYRQLPEEGLKFMVYLQKENIIDESGMPKERFSAEFPKEGPSILRIQQVVRGDSAAYFCASSKGTTSGNTIYFGEGSWLTVV.